The 19 T cell receptor beta chains reported below all come from one sample, sequenced in a study of blood T cell repertoires in COVID-19. Here immunoSEQ multiplex PCR was the method, and the copy in TCRdb shows in-frame clones only, minus some. The sample lists tens of thousands of clones, about 85% seen once, with approximately 18% in the top ten. Sequenced material: peripheral blood. The source of these receptors is a woman aged 60 to 75 with active COVID-19.

This clone was observed once. This chain links TRBV2 with TRBJ2-3, with D possibly being TRBD1 (5 bases). V lost 11 bases and J lost 2, with 17 bases in between. CDR1 and CDR2 (germline): SNHLY, FYNNEI. The CDR3 is made up of 14 amino acids. The CDR3 bases are TGTGCCTCCCTACTGGGGCTTCCCACAGATACGCAGTATTTT. This translates into CASLLGLPTDTQYF.

V and J are TRBV29-1 and TRBJ1-1; 7 bases agree with TRBD1. Germline V gives CDR1 SQVTM, CDR2 ANQGSEA. V dropped 5 bases and J dropped 5; count of bases not matched to a gene: 20. CDR3 length equals 17 residues. Here the CDR3 DNA reads TGCAGCGTTCCGGACCTCAAAGACAGGGACCTAAAGACTGAAGCTTTCTTT. Its protein is CSVPDLKDRDLKTEAFF.

This clone has only a few counts. CDR3 region: CASSFARDYGYTF. As DNA, the CDR3 is TGTGCCAGCAGCTTTGCCAGGGACTATGGCTACACCTTC. This sequence joins TRBV7-9 and TRBJ1-2, with D possibly TRBD1 on 5 matching bases. This CDR3 is 13 amino acids long. The germline V and J ends were trimmed by 3 bases and 3 bases, with 8 bases remaining between them. CDR1 and CDR2 (germline): SEHNR, FQNEAQ (reference sequence).

The chain carries TRBV2 and TRBJ2-5; no reliable D call. The CDR3 consists of 13 residues. The germline V gene has CDR1 SNHLY and CDR2 FYNNEI. The V end lost 4 bases, the J end lost 4 bases, and 10 bases lay between the germline ends. CDR3 nucleotide sequence: TGTGCCAGCAGTGTCGAGACTGGAGAGACCCAGTACTTC. This encodes CASSVETGETQYF.

This chain joins TRBV19 and TRBJ2-7; perhaps TRBD1 as D (5 bases). The CDR3 has 13 amino acids. Trimming took off 6 bases at V and 3 bases at J, with 12 bases between the two ends. CDR1 LNHDA and CDR2 SQIVND come from the germline V gene (reference sequence). The CDR3 sequence: CASSPKGFYEQYF. The CDR3 DNA sequence: TGTGCCAGTAGCCCTAAGGGGTTCTACGAGCAGTACTTC.

This chain links TRBV7-2 with TRBJ2-7; 7 bases map to TRBD2. The junction had 7 bases not matched to a gene; V was cut back by 4 bases and J by 4 bases. The CDR3 consists of 14 residues. From germline, CDR1 is SGHTA and CDR2 FQGNSA. CDR3 protein: CASSYGTITYEQYF. The CDR3 nucleotides read TGTGCCAGCAGCTACGGGACTATAACTTACGAGCAGTACTTC.

The chain couples TRBV18 to TRBJ2-3; 10 nucleotides agree with TRBD2. Germline lookup yields CDR1 KGHSH and CDR2 LQKENI. The CDR3 loop spans 17 amino acids. With V trimmed by 2 bases and J by 3 bases, 8 bases remained unmatched. CDR3 protein: CASSPASGGTGTDTQYF. In DNA form, the CDR3 reads TGTGCCAGCTCACCAGCTAGCGGGGGAACGGGGACAGATACGCAGTATTTT.

The V call is TRBV9, the J call TRBJ1-4; 7 nucleotides align to TRBD1. The CDR3 is 15 amino acids. Germline V CDR1 and CDR2: SGDLS, YYNGEE. J was trimmed by 0 bases and V by 1 base; bases with no gene match: 0. The CDR3 nucleotides are TGTGCCAGCAGCGTACAGGGGGCAACTAATGAAAAACTGTTTTTT. Its protein is CASSVQGATNEKLFF.

J is TRBJ2-1 and V is TRBV24-1, with TRBD1 matching over 12 bases. The CDR3 sequence is 17 residues long. V shed 1 base and J 6 bases; nucleotides not matched to a gene: 6. CDR1 and CDR2 (germline): KGHDR, SFDVKD. Written as DNA, the CDR3 is TGTGCCACCAGTGATTTACAGGGACAGGGGGCGGTCAATGAGCAGTTCTTC. This gives the protein CATSDLQGQGAVNEQFF.

The rearrangement joins TRBV2 to TRBJ2-7, with TRBD1 matching over 8 bases. The CDR3 extends over 12 amino acids. The trim removed 7 bases at V and 3 bases at J, leaving 2 bases unmatched. CDR1 is SNHLY, CDR2 FYNNEI, per germline. This CDR3 reads CASKQGVYEQYF. For the CDR3, the DNA is TGTGCCAGCAAACAGGGGGTCTACGAGCAGTACTTC.

The V gene is TRBV6-5, the J gene TRBJ2-7; D may be TRBD1 (5 bases). V was pared by 6 bases and J by 3 bases, with 12 bases between. CDR1 and CDR2 (germline): MNHEY, SVGAGI. The CDR3 loop spans 13 amino acids. CDR3 loop: CASSKGPNYEQYF. The CDR3 DNA follows: TGTGCCAGCAGCAAGGGGCCTAACTACGAGCAGTACTTC.

The chain recombines TRBV5-1 with TRBJ2-3; TRBD1 matches at 10 bases. The CDR3 spans 19 residues. Germline values: CDR1 SGHRS, CDR2 YFSETQ. V shed 0 bases, J shed 1 base, and the junction held 11 bases outside the gene matches. In nucleotides, the CDR3 is TGCGCCAGCAGCTTGGTGACAGGGGGCTTGGGAAAAGGCACAGATACGCAGTATTTT. The encoded protein is CASSLVTGGLGKGTDTQYF.

The genes are TRBV2 and TRBJ1-5; D is unclear. V was trimmed by 6 bases and J by 6 bases, leaving 12 bases between them. The CDR3 extends over 13 amino acids. Germline loops: CDR1 SNHLY, CDR2 FYNNEI. The CDR3 DNA reads TGTGCCAGCAGCTCCGGTCGCGGTCAGCCCCAGCATTTT. It codes for CASSSGRGQPQHF.

This rearrangement joins TRBV6-6 to TRBJ2-7, with 8 bases fitting TRBD1. After removal of 2 bases from V and 3 bases from J, the junction contained 0 bases not matched to a gene. The germline gives CDR1 MNHNY, CDR2 SVGAGI (reference sequence). The CDR3 has 13 residues. CDR3 coding DNA: TGTGCCAGCAGTTACACAGGGGGCTACGAGCAGTACTTC. Protein product: CASSYTGGYEQYF.

The V gene is TRBV1, the J gene TRBJ2-2; TRBD2 reflects the table's D call only, with no check against the DNA. TRBV1 is described as a pseudogene. The CDR3 is made up of 20 amino acids. This CDR3 is CTSSQDERFTSMYFTGELFF. The CDR3 nucleotides are TGCACCAGCAGCCAAGATGAGAGATTCACCTCGATGTACTTCACCGGGGAGCTGTTTTTT.

V is TRBV11-2 and J is TRBJ2-3, with TRBD2 matching 9 bases. Germline-derived CDR1 and CDR2 are SGHAT and FQNNGV. V trimming: 3 bases; J trimming: 5 bases; junction bases outside the gene matches: 12. The CDR3 has 17 amino acids. This CDR3 is CASSFGPAGGPGDTQYF. The CDR3 nucleotides read TGTGCCAGCAGCTTCGGCCCGGCGGGGGGGCCTGGAGATACGCAGTATTTT.

This clone was observed a handful of times. The J gene is TRBJ2-2, the V gene TRBV5-1; 8 bases line up with TRBD1. V lost 0 bases, J lost 4 bases, and 2 bases stayed unmatched. The germline CDR1 and CDR2 sequences are SGHRS and YFSETQ. This CDR3 contains 15 residues. CDR3 sequence (DNA): TGCGCCAGCAGCTTGGGGGACAGGACCACCGGGGAGCTGTTTTTT. Its protein product is CASSLGDRTTGELFF.

The chain combines TRBV7-3 with TRBJ2-6; D is possibly TRBD2 (6 bases). Deletions cut 0 bases from V and 5 bases from J, with 17 bases between. From germline, CDR1 is SGHTA and CDR2 FQGTGA. The CDR3 is made up of 18 amino acids. In DNA, the CDR3 is TGTGCCAGCAGCTTAACATCGTCGGGGGTACCCTGGGCCAACGTCCTGACTTTC. This encodes CASSLTSSGVPWANVLTF.

This clone came up a few times. The genes are TRBV11-3 and TRBJ2-7; possibly TRBD1 for D (6 bases). The CDR3 covers 13 residues. Deletions cut 2 bases from V and 8 bases from J, with 13 bases between. Germline V gives CDR1 SGHNT, CDR2 YENEEA. The CDR3 sequence: CASSLLRDTQQYF. As DNA, the CDR3 is TGTGCCAGCAGCTTACTCCGGGACACTCAGCAGTACTTC.